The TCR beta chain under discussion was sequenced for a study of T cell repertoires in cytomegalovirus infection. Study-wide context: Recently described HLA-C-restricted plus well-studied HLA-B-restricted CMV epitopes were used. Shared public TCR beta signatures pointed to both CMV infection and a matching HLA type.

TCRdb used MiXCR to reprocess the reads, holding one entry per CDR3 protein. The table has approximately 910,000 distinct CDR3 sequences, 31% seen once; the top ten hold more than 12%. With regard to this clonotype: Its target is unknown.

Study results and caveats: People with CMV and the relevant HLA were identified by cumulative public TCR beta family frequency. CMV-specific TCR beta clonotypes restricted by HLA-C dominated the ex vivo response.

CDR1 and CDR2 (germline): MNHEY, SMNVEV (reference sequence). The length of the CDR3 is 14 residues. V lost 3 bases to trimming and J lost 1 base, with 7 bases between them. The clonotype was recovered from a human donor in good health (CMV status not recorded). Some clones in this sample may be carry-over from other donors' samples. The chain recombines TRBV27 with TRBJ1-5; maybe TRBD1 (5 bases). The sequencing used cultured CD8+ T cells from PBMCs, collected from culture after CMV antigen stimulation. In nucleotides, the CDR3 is TGTGCCAGCAGTTTGGGGGAAAGCAATCAGCCCCAGCATTTT. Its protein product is CASSLGESNQPQHF.